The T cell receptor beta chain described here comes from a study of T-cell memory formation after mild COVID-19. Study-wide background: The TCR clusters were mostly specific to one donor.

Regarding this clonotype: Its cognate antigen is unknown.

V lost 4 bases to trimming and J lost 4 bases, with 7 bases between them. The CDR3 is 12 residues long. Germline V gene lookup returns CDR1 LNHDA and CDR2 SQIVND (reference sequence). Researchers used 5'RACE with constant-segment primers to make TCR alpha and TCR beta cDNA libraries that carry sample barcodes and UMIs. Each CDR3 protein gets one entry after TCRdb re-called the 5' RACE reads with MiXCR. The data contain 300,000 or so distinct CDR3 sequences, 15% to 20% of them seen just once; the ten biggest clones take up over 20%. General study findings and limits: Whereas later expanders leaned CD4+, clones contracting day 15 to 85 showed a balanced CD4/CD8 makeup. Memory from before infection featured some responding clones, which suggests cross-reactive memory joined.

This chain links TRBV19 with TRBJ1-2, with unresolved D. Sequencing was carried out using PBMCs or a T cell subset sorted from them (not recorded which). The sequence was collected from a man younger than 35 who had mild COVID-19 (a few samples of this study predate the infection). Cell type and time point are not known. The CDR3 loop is CASSTEGYGYTF. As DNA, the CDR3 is TGTGCCAGTAGTACGGAGGGCTATGGCTACACCTTC.